This T cell receptor beta chain was recovered during a study of PD-L1 blockade in urothelial cancer. Study summary: From about 2014, patients received atezolizumab, given as 1,200 mg intravenously every 3 weeks.

Trimming pared 0 bases from V and 10 bases from J, leaving 10 bases between. Germline CDR1 and CDR2: SGDLS and YYNGEE. The CDR3 is 13 amino acids. Method: immunoSEQ multiplex PCR; TCRdb's copy keeps in-frame clones and lacks some. The sample carries under 70,000 clones, 88% recorded once. Time point denoted: peripheral blood 6 weeks after treatment start. The material sequenced was PBMCs, taken around atezolizumab (anti-PD-L1) treatment. The source is a man between 60 and 70 years old with urothelial cancer. The gene calls are TRBV9 and TRBJ2-2, with D hard to call. CDR3 DNA sequence: TGTGCCAGCAGCGTAGACATTCCCGTGGAGCTGTTTTTT. Translating it yields CASSVDIPVELFF.